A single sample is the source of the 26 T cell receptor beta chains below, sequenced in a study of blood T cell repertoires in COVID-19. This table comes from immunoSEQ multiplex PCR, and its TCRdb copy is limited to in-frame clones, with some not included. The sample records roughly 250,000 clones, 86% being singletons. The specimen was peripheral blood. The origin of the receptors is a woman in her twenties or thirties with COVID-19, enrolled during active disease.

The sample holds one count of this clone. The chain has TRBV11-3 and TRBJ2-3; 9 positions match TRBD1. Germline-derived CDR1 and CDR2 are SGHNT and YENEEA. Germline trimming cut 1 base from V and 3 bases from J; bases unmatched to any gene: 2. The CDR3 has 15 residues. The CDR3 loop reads CASSLGGQGTDTQYF. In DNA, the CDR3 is TGTGCCAGCAGCTTAGGGGGACAGGGAACAGATACGCAGTATTTT.

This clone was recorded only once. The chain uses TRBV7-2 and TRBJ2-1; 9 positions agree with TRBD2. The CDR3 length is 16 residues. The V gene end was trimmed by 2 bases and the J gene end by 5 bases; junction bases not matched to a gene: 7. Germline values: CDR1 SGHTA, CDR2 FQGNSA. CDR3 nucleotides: TGTGCCAGCAGCTTAATAGTGGCGGGGGGGCACAATGAGCAGTTCTTC. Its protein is CASSLIVAGGHNEQFF.

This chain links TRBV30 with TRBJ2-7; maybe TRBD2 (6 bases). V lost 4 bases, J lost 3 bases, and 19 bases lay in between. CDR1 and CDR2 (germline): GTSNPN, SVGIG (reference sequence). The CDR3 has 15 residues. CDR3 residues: CAWNTLAATFYEQYF. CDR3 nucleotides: TGTGCCTGGAATACGTTAGCGGCGACTTTCTACGAGCAGTACTTC.

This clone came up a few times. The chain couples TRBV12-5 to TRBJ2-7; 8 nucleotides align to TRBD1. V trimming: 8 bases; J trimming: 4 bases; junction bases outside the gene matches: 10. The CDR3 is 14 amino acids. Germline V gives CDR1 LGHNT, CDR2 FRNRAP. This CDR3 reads CASSRTGSWYEQYF. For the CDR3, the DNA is TGTGCTAGTAGCCGGACAGGGTCGTGGTACGAGCAGTACTTC.

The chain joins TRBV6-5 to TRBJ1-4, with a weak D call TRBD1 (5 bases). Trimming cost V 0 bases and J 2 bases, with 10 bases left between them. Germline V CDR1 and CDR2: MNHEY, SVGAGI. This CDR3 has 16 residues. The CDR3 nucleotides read TGTGCCAGCAGTTACTCTTTTGCAGGGACTAATGAAAAACTGTTTTTT. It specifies CASSYSFAGTNEKLFF.

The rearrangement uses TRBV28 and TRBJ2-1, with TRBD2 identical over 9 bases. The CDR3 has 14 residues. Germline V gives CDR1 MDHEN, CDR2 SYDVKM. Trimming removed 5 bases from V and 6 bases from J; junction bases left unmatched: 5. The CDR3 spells CASSGGGGVNEQFF. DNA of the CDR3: TGTGCCAGCAGTGGCGGCGGGGGGGTCAATGAGCAGTTCTTC.

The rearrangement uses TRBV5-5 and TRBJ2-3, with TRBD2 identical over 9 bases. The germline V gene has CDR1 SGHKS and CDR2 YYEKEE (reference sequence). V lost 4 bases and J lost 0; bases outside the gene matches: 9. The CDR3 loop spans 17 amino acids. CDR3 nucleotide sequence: TGTGCCAGCAGCCCGAGTCGGCTAGCGGGGAGCACAGATACGCAGTATTTT. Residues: CASSPSRLAGSTDTQYF.

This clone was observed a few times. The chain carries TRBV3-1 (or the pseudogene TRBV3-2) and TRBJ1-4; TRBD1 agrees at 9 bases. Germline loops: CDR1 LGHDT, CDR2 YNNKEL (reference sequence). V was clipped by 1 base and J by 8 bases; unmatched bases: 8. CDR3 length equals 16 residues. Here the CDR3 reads CASSQGPGQGFEKLFF. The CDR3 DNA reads TGTGCCAGCAGCCAAGGGCCGGGACAGGGCTTCGAAAAACTGTTTTTT.

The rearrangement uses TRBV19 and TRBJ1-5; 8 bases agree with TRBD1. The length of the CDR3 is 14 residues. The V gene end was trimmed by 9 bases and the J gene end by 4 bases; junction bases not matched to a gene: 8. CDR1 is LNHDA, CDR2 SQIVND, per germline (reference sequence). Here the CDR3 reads CASSPGQVNQPQHF. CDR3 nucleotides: TGTGCCAGCTCTCCGGGACAGGTAAATCAGCCCCAGCATTTT.

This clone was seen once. CDR3 DNA sequence: TGTGCCAGCAGCTTGGTCGGAGGGAACGAGCAGTACTTC. As protein: CASSLVGGNEQYF. This chain connects TRBV5-6 to TRBJ2-7; possibly TRBD2 for D (6 bases). Germline CDR1 is SGHDT and CDR2 is YYEEEE. Trimming left V 0 bases short and J 5 bases short, with 9 bases between. The CDR3 consists of 13 residues. Combining the CDR3 with reference TRBV5-6 and TRBJ2-7 gives the whole variable domain DAGVTQSPTHLIKTRGQQVTLRCSPKSGHDTVSWYQQALGQGPQFIFQYYEEEERQRGNFPDRFSGHQFPNYSSELNVNALLLGDSALYLCASSLVGGNEQYFGPGTRLTVT.

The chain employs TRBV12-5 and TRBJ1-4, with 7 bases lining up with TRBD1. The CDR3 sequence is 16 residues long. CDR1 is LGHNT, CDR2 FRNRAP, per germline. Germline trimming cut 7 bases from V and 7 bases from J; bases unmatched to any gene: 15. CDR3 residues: CASVARRGPRTEKLFF. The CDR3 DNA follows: TGTGCTAGTGTCGCCAGGAGGGGGCCGCGGACTGAAAAACTGTTTTTT.

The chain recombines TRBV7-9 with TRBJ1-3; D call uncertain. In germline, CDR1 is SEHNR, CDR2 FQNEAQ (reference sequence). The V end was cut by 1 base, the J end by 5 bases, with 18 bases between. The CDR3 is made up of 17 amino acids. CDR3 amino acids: CASSLGSVSYTRNTIYF. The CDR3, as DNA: TGTGCCAGCAGCTTAGGGTCTGTCAGTTACACCCGAAACACCATATATTTT.

As DNA, the CDR3 is TGTGCCAGCAGCTCACCGTGGAGCGGGGCTATCACAGATACGCAGTATTTT. It translates to CASSSPWSGAITDTQYF. The chain joins TRBV5-8 to TRBJ2-3; 7 bases map to TRBD2. Germline values: CDR1 SGHTS, CDR2 YDEGEE. J gave up 2 bases and V 3 bases, and 12 bases lay outside the gene matches. CDR3 length: 17 amino acids. The variable domain in full, with the rest retrieved from reference TRBV5-8 and TRBJ2-3, is EAGVTQSPTHLIKTRGQQATLRCSPISGHTSVYWYQQALGLGLQFLLWYDEGEERNRGNFPPRFSGRQFPNYSSELNVNALELEDSALYLCASSSPWSGAITDTQYFGPGTRLTVL.

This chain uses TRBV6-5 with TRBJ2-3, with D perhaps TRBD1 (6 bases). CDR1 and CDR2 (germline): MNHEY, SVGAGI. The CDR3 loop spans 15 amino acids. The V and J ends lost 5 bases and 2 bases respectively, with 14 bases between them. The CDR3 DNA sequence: TGTGCCAGCAGTCCCCCGGGACACCCCACAGATACGCAGTATTTT. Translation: CASSPPGHPTDTQYF.

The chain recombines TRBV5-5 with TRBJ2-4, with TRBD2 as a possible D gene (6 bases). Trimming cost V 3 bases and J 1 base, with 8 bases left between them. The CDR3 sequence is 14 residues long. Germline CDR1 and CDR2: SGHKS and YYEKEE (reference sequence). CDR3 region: CASSSGRAKNIQYF. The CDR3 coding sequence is TGTGCCAGCAGCTCGGGGAGGGCCAAAAACATTCAGTACTTC.

The CDR3 DNA reads TGTGCCAGTAGTATCAAGGGGACAGGACTCAATAATGAGCAGTTCTTC. This gives the protein CASSIKGTGLNNEQFF. V and J are TRBV19 and TRBJ2-1; 8 nucleotides align to TRBD1. The V gene's germline CDR1 is LNHDA and CDR2 SQIVND (reference sequence). V lost 3 bases and J lost 7; bases outside the gene matches: 11. CDR3 size: 16 residues.

DNA of the CDR3: TGTGCCAGTTGTTCCTTGGGCTCCCGCACAGATACGCAGTATTTT. Translated, it gives CASCSLGSRTDTQYF. The V call is TRBV6-5, the J call TRBJ2-3; D unclear. Looked up from germline, CDR1 is MNHEY and CDR2 is SVGAGI. Between the trimmed V and J ends, which lost 9 bases and 1 base, there was a span of 17 bases. The CDR3 is 15 amino acids.

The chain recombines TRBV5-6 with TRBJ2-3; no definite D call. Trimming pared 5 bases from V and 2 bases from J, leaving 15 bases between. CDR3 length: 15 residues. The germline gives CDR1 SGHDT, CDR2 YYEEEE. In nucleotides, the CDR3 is TGTGCCAGCAGTTTTACTAAAGGCAACACAGATACGCAGTATTTT. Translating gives CASSFTKGNTDTQYF.

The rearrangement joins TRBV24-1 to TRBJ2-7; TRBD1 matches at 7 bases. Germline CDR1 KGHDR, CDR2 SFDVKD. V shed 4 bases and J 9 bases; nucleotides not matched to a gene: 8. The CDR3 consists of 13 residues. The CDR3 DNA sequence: TGTGCCACCAGTGACAGGACAGGCCACGGGCAGTACTTC. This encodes CATSDRTGHGQYF.

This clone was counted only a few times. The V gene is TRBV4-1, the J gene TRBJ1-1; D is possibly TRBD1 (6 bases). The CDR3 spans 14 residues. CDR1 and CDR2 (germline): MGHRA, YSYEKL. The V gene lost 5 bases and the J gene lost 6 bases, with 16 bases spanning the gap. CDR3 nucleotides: TGCGCCAGCAGCGAGAGGAGGGGGGGCGCTGAAGCTTTCTTT. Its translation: CASSERRGGAEAFF.

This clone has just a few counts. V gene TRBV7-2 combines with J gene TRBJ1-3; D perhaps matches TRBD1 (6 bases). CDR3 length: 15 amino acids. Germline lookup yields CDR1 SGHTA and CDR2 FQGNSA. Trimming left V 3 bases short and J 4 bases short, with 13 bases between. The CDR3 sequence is CASSFGGARGNTIYF. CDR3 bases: TGTGCCAGCAGCTTTGGGGGCGCGAGGGGAAACACCATATATTTT.

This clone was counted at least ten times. CDR3 loop: CASSNRDRGQPQHF. The DNA for the CDR3 is TGCGCCAGCAGCAACCGGGACAGGGGCCAGCCCCAGCATTTT. The chain combines TRBV4-1 with TRBJ1-5, with 10 bases fitting TRBD1. The CDR3 is made up of 14 amino acids. V lost 5 bases to trimming and J lost 7 bases; unmatched junction nucleotides: 5. The germline CDR1 and CDR2 sequences are MGHRA and YSYEKL.

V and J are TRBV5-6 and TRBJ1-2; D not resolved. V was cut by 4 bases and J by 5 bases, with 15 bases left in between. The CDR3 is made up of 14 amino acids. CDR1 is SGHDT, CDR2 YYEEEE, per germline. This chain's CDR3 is CASSHPRLGYGYTF. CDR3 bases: TGTGCCAGCAGCCATCCGCGACTAGGGTATGGCTACACCTTC.

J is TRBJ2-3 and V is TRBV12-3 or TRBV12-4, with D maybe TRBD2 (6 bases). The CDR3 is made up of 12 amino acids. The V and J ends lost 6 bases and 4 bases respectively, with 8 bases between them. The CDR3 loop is CASRWGADTQYF. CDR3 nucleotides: TGTGCCAGCAGATGGGGGGCAGATACGCAGTATTTT.

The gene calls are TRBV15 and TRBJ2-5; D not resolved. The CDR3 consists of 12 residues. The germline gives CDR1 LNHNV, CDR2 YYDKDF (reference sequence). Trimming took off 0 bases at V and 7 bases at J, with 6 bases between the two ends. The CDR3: CATSRDGGTQYF. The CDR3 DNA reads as TGTGCCACCAGCAGAGATGGCGGGACCCAGTACTTC.

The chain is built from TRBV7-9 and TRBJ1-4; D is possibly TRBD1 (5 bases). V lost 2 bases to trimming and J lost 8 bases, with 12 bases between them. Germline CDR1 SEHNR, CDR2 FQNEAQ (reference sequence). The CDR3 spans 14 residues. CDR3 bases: TGTGCCAGCAGCTTATGGAGGGGAGGAGAAAAACTGTTTTTT. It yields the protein CASSLWRGGEKLFF.